This T cell receptor (beta chain) comes out of a study of beta chain features in type 1 diabetes (dated by TCRdb to the late 2010s). Regarding the complete study: No differences in mean age, gender distribution, total cell number or subset yield were found between patients and healthy donors. Across all samples, around 99 million sorted cells were examined, and cell number per subset correlated strongly with RNA yield. The study compared the TCRB repertoires of sorted circulating CD4+ T cell subsets in recently diagnosed type 1 diabetes patients with those in matched healthy donors. Regulatory and stem cell-like memory subsets were isolated from only 8 patients and roughly 8 healthy donors, whereas naive and central memory subsets came from all 30 or so donors.

The germline V gene supplies CDR1 SGHDT and CDR2 YYEEEE. Taken from cysteine to phenylalanine, the CDR3 has 13 residues. Just CDR3 DNA is preserved here, 39 bases in frame from base 1. V is shortened by 3 bases, J by 4 bases, and the region joining them spans 10 bases. The entire amount of isolated RNA was reverse transcribed using the High Capacity cDNA Reverse Transcription Kit, so the sequenced TCRB transcripts were expressed ones. Deep immunoSEQ sequencing was applied to naive, central memory and regulatory T cell samples, giving an average of roughly 3.3 million total reads per sample. After sorted cells were lysed in RLT buffer, RNA was extracted with DNase-treated RNeasy Micro or Mini kits, with the choice depending on cell number. Each cell subset was processed separately to prevent cross-contamination, with patient and healthy donor samples processed together. The immunoSEQ multiplex PCR was used to amplify TCRB sequences from cDNA, generating 87-bp fragments that spanned the CDR3 region. The amplicons were sequenced using the Illumina HiSeq platform. The original methods were these. PCR bias was computationally corrected using synthetic template baselines, reads within Hamming distance 2 were collapsed, and singletons that could not be merged were discarded. Reads were aligned against IMGT to assign V, D and J genes, CDR3 length and insertions or deletions at six rearrangement sites. Within each subset, clonotype counts were normalized to sorted cell number, after which true diversity and Gini coefficients were computed with the tcR R package. The overlap coefficient, calculated on TCRB nucleotide sequences, was used to measure repertoire sharing. The table comes from immuneACCESS by way of TCRdb, which keeps in-frame sequences with V and J called. Part of the clones is missing from these tables; in studies checked, under half for an unresolved V gene and the rest for unknown reasons. The DNA was the basis for D and trimming; V, J and clone size are from that table. This sample lists 300,000 to 400,000 clones; roughly 8.8% were detected once. Clones ranked in the top ten supply approximately 1% of the sample.

The table lists this clone with a few counts. Which antigen it targets is not known. Base-call qualities are not available, and no considerably larger clone is one nucleotide away. A single peripheral blood draw of approximately 0.11 L on average was collected from each donor into heparinised tubes. A BD FACSAria II and a panel including CD45RO, CCR7, CD25, CD127, CD95 and CD27 were used to sort naive, central memory, regulatory and stem cell-like memory CD4+ T cells. Every sorted population had a purity above 95%. Right away, PBMCs were isolated by Lymphoprep density gradient centrifugation and were stained directly, with no culture step. Samples were stained and sorted in pairs, with one healthy donor and one patient per experiment, so that batch effects were minimized. General conclusions and limits of the study: Patients with type 1 diabetes made fewer insertions and deleted more nucleotides at VDJ recombination sites, implying thymic rearrangement abnormalities. Shorter templates might have been favored by PCR, but patient and control samples were amplified and corrected together, so both groups would have been affected equally by any skew. Naive, central memory and regulatory TCRB repertoires appeared more similar among patients than among healthy donors. Because small numbers of individuals were included in the HLA sub-analyses, any influence of HLA type on TCRB rearrangement was left unresolved. Type 1 diabetes patients showed a moderate but significant shortening of TCRB CDR3 length in all four CD4+ subsets. Because cDNA was sequenced instead of genomic DNA, highly expressing activated cells could be over-represented, though the groups showed no difference in activation or CD3 levels.

The sample consisted of central memory CD4+ T cells from blood. The TCR sequence derives from a man between 25 and 39 years old with type 1 diabetes. The V and J genes are TRBV5-6 and TRBJ2-5; the D gene is possibly TRBD1, with 5 bases matching. The CDR3 reads CASSSLGVETQYF. The DNA is as follows: TGTGCCAGCAGCTCCCTAGGGGTAGAGACCCAGTACTTC. The CDR3 plus the reference TRBV5-6 and TRBJ2-5 genes for the other parts give the full variable domain: DAGVTQSPTHLIKTRGQQVTLRCSPKSGHDTVSWYQQALGQGPQFIFQYYEEEERQRGNFPDRFSGHQFPNYSSELNVNALLLGDSALYLCASSSLGVETQYFGPGTRLLVL.